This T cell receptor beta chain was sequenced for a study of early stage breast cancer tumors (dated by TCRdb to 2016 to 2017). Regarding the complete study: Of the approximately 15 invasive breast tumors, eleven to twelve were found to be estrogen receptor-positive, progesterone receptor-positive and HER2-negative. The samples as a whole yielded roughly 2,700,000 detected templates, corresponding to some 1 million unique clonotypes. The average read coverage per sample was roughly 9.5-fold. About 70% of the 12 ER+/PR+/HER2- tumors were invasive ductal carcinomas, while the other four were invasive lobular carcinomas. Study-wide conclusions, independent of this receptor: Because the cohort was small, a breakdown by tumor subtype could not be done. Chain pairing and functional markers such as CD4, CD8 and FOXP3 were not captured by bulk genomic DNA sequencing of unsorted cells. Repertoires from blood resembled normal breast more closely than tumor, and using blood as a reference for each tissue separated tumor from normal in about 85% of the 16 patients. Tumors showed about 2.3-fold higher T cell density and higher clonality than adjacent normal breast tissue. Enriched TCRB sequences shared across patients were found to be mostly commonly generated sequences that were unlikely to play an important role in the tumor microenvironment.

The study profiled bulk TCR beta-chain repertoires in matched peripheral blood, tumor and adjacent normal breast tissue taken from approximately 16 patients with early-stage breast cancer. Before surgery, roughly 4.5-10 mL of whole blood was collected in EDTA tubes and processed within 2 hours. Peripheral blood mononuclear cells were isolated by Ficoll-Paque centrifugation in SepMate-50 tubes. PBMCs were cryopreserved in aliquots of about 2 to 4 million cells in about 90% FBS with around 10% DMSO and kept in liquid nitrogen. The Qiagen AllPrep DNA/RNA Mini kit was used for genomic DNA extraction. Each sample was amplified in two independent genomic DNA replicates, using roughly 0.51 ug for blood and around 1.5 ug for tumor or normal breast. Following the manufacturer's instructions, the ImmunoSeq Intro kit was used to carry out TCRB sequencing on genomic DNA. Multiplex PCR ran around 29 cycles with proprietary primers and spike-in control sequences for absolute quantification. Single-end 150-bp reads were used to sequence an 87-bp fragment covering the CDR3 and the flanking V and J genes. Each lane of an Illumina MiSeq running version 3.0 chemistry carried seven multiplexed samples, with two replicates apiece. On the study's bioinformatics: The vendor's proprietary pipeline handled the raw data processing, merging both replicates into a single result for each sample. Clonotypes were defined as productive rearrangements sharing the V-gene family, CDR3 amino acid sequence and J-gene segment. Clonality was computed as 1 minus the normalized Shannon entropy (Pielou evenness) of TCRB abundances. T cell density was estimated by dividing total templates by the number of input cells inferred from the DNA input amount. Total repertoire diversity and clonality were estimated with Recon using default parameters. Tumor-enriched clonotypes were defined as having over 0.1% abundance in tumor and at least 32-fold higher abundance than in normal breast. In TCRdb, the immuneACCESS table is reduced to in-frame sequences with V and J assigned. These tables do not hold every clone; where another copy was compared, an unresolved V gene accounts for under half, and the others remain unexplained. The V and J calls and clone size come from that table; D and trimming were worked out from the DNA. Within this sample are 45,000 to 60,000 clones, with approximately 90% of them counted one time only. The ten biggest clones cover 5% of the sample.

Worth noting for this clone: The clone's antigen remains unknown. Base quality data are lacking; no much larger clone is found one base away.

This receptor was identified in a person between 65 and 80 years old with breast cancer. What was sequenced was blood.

Here the CDR3 is given as CASSIYGSVTGELFF. The base sequence is TGTGCCAGTAGTATATACGGGAGTGTCACCGGGGAGCTGTTTTTT. Rearrangement joined TRBV19 to TRBJ2-2; 6 matching bases give a weak D call of TRBD2. The cysteine opens and the phenylalanine closes a CDR3 of 15 amino acids. Of the read, only the CDR3 DNA is kept; its 45 bases are in frame from base 1. V was cut back by 2 bases and J by 4 bases, leaving a gap of 11 bases between them. From a lookup of the germline V gene (reference sequence), CDR1 and CDR2 are LNHDA and SQIVND.